This T cell receptor beta chain was obtained from a study of cytomegalovirus exposure and HLA in healthy donors. Concerning this clone: What it recognizes is unknown.

The study, taken as a whole, reports: Many donors shared some public TCRs, even though most TCR sequences were rare. Accurate prediction of HLA-A and HLA-B alleles (for most subjects) was reportedly achieved from TCR beta sequences.

Regarding donors, all were healthy bone marrow donors. Use of 60 Vbeta and 13 Jbeta primers characterized the PCR. Profiling relied on immunoSEQ multiplex PCR, and the TCRdb table lists in-frame clones only, not all of them. The repertoire holds approximately 300,000 clones, with 80% as singletons. Germline values: CDR1 MNHEY, CDR2 SVGAGI. CDR3 length: 15 residues. V lost 2 bases to trimming and J lost 3 bases, with 12 bases between them. This receptor was identified in a girl aged 2 to 9 in good health and CMV-seronegative. The V gene is TRBV6-5, the J gene TRBJ2-3, with D unresolved. The source material was PBMCs. The CDR3 protein is CASSYTRSRTDTQYF. CDR3 nucleotide sequence: TGTGCCAGCAGTTACACCCGGAGTAGAACAGATACGCAGTATTTT.